A selection of T cell receptor beta chains follows, all from one sample in a study of T cells in Graves' hyperthyroidism and ophthalmopathy. TCRdb ran MiXCR on the multiplex PCR reads and lists one entry per CDR3 protein. The sample yields 500,000 to 700,000 distinct CDR3 sequences, approximately 16% seen once. Specimen: blood. The receptors shown here come from a woman in her late teens or twenties with Graves' hyperthyroidism. Both conserved end residues are part of each CDR3. The D gene is left open where the match is weak. Clone sizes are given selectively: once, few, many, or a class where the clone is expanded.

clone size: -; D gene: -; V gene: TRBV3-1; J gene: TRBJ1-4; CDR3 DNA: TGTGCCAGCAGCCGACGCCGGGACCTCCCGGTCGGAAAACTGTTTTTT; CDR3 protein: CASSRRRDLPVGKLFF
clone size: -; D gene: -; V gene: TRBV7-9; J gene: TRBJ1-1; CDR3 DNA: TGTGCCAGCAGCTTACATGGGGGGACCACTGAAGCTTTCTTT; CDR3 protein: CASSLHGGTTEAFF
clone size: many; D gene: -; V gene: TRBV24-1; J gene: TRBJ1-1; CDR3 DNA: TGTGCCACCAGTGCGGGGGGCTCGAACACTGAAGCTTTCTTT; CDR3 protein: CATSAGGSNTEAFF
clone size: -; D gene: TRBD1; V gene: TRBV12-3/TRBV12-4; J gene: TRBJ2-5; CDR3 DNA: TGTGCCAGCAGACCCGGGACAGGGGTAGAGACCCAGTACTTC; CDR3 protein: CASRPGTGVETQYF
clone size: many; D gene: TRBD2; V gene: TRBV27; J gene: TRBJ2-5; CDR3 DNA: TGTGCCAGCAGTTTACGGGGGGGCCGGGAGACCCAGTACTTC; CDR3 protein: CASSLRGGRETQYF
clone size: many; D gene: -; V gene: TRBV7-2; J gene: TRBJ2-3; CDR3 DNA: TGTGCCAGCACCCCTAGAGGGGGGGCTAGCGGCACAGATACGCAGTATTTT; CDR3 protein: CASTPRGGASGTDTQYF
clone size: -; D gene: -; V gene: TRBV4-2; J gene: TRBJ2-7; CDR3 DNA: TGTGCCAGCAGCCAAGATGGCGGGGTCCAGCAGTACTTC; CDR3 protein: CASSQDGGVQQYF
clone size: many; D gene: -; V gene: TRBV2; J gene: TRBJ2-1; CDR3 DNA: TGTGCCAGCAGCGAAGAGGGGCCCGCTGAGCAGTTCTTC; CDR3 protein: CASSEEGPAEQFF
clone size: -; D gene: -; V gene: TRBV19; J gene: TRBJ2-1; CDR3 DNA: TGTGCCAGTAGTATAGGGAACCCGGGGTCCTACAATGAGCAGTTCTTC; CDR3 protein: CASSIGNPGSYNEQFF
clone size: many; D gene: -; V gene: TRBV7-2; J gene: TRBJ2-3; CDR3 DNA: TGTGCCAGCAGCCGGGGACTTCTCACAGATACGCAGTATTTT; CDR3 protein: CASSRGLLTDTQYF
clone size: many; D gene: -; V gene: TRBV5-1; J gene: TRBJ1-2; CDR3 DNA: TGCGCCAGCAGCTTGGAAGGACAAGGTGGCTACACCTTC; CDR3 protein: CASSLEGQGGYTF
clone size: -; D gene: -; V gene: TRBV6-1; J gene: TRBJ2-3; CDR3 DNA: TGTGCCAGCAGTGAATGGGCCATCTCCCGCACAGATACGCAGTATTTT; CDR3 protein: CASSEWAISRTDTQYF
clone size: few; D gene: -; V gene: TRBV5-1; J gene: TRBJ2-1; CDR3 DNA: TGCGCCAGCAGTTCCGTAAGGGGATCCTACAATGAGCAGTTCTTC; CDR3 protein: CASSSVRGSYNEQFF
clone size: many; D gene: -; V gene: TRBV10-3; J gene: TRBJ1-3; CDR3 DNA: TGTGCCATCAGTGAGTCAGAGGGGTTCTCTGGAAACACCATATATTTT; CDR3 protein: CAISESEGFSGNTIYF
clone size: few; D gene: TRBD2; V gene: TRBV20-1; J gene: TRBJ2-7; CDR3 DNA: TGCAGTGCTCCGACCCCGGGAAGCGGGGGGTACGAGCAGTACTTC; CDR3 protein: CSAPTPGSGGYEQYF
clone size: many; D gene: -; V gene: TRBV5-1; J gene: TRBJ2-3; CDR3 DNA: TGCGCCAGCACTGGCACAGATACGCAGTATTTT; CDR3 protein: CASTGTDTQYF
clone size: -; D gene: TRBD2; V gene: TRBV12-3/TRBV12-4; J gene: TRBJ2-1; CDR3 DNA: TGTGCCAGCAGTTTTATTGGTAGCGGGAGCTCCTACAATGAGCAGTTCTTC; CDR3 protein: CASSFIGSGSSYNEQFF
clone size: -; D gene: -; V gene: TRBV20-1; J gene: TRBJ2-7; CDR3 DNA: TGCAGTGCTAGAGATCATTTGGGTTACGAGCAGTACTTC; CDR3 protein: CSARDHLGYEQYF
clone size: -; D gene: TRBD1; V gene: TRBV24-1; J gene: TRBJ1-5; CDR3 DNA: TGTGCCACCAGTGATCGGACAGGCCCTCAGCCCCAGCATTTT; CDR3 protein: CATSDRTGPQPQHF
clone size: few; D gene: TRBD1; V gene: TRBV20-1; J gene: TRBJ2-7; CDR3 DNA: TGCAGTGCTAGAGATTTTGAGGGCAGGGGGCGCCTCGAGCAGTACTTC; CDR3 protein: CSARDFEGRGRLEQYF
clone size: many; D gene: -; V gene: TRBV27; J gene: TRBJ1-1; CDR3 DNA: TGTGCCAGCAGTTTCTCTATCGCGAACACTGAAGCTTTCTTT; CDR3 protein: CASSFSIANTEAFF
clone size: -; D gene: -; V gene: TRBV30; J gene: TRBJ2-2; CDR3 DNA: TGTGCCTGGAGTGCCCCTCCTAGCCTGAGGGTGTTTGGCGGGGAGCTGTTTTTT; CDR3 protein: CAWSAPPSLRVFGGELFF
clone size: -; D gene: -; V gene: TRBV7-9; J gene: TRBJ2-1; CDR3 DNA: TGTGCCAGCAGCTTCAGTTTAGGGGCAGCGGTCTCCTACAATGAGCAGTTCTTC; CDR3 protein: CASSFSLGAAVSYNEQFF
clone size: many; D gene: -; V gene: TRBV5-1; J gene: TRBJ1-5; CDR3 DNA: TGCGCCAGCAGAGAGGGCCCAGCGTCCAGGCAGCCCCAGCATTTT; CDR3 protein: CASREGPASRQPQHF
clone size: many; D gene: TRBD1; V gene: TRBV27; J gene: TRBJ2-6; CDR3 DNA: TGTGCCAGCAGTCGACGACAGGGAAAGGCCAACGTCCTGACTTTC; CDR3 protein: CASSRRQGKANVLTF
clone size: many; D gene: TRBD2; V gene: TRBV29-1; J gene: TRBJ2-1; CDR3 DNA: TGCAGCGTTGGCGTGGCTAGCGGGCGGAATGAGCAGTTCTTC; CDR3 protein: CSVGVASGRNEQFF
clone size: few; D gene: -; V gene: TRBV19; J gene: TRBJ1-2; CDR3 DNA: TGTGCCAGTAGCAGCCCCTTTGGAACTTTACCATCTAACTATGGCTACACCTTC; CDR3 protein: CASSSPFGTLPSNYGYTF
clone size: few; D gene: -; V gene: TRBV4-1; J gene: TRBJ2-3; CDR3 DNA: TGCGCCAGCAGCCAAGGATGGGGCGGCTGGGGAGATACGCAGTATTTT; CDR3 protein: CASSQGWGGWGDTQYF
clone size: -; D gene: -; V gene: TRBV28; J gene: TRBJ2-7; CDR3 DNA: TGTGCCAGCAGTCCCCAGGGAAATCCCACCTACGAGCAGTACTTC; CDR3 protein: CASSPQGNPTYEQYF
clone size: few; D gene: TRBD1; V gene: TRBV12-3/TRBV12-4; J gene: TRBJ2-2; CDR3 DNA: TGTGCCAGCAGTCCAGGACAGGGGGTCTGGACCGGGGAGCTGTTTTTT; CDR3 protein: CASSPGQGVWTGELFF
clone size: few; D gene: -; V gene: TRBV20-1; J gene: TRBJ2-7; CDR3 DNA: TGCAGTGCTAGCGTGGGGGCCTTAATCTACGAGCAGTACTTC; CDR3 protein: CSASVGALIYEQYF
clone size: few; D gene: -; V gene: TRBV4-3; J gene: TRBJ1-6; CDR3 DNA: TGCGCCAGCAGCCAAGATTCGGGCGGGGCTAATTCACCCCTCCACTTT; CDR3 protein: CASSQDSGGANSPLHF
clone size: few; D gene: TRBD2; V gene: TRBV7-2; J gene: TRBJ2-3; CDR3 DNA: TGTGCCAGCAGCTTAGCGCCTAGCGGGAACACAGATACGCAGTATTTT; CDR3 protein: CASSLAPSGNTDTQYF
clone size: many; D gene: -; V gene: TRBV20-1; J gene: TRBJ2-5; CDR3 DNA: TGCAGTGCTAGTGCACCAGCGAACCAAGAGACCCAGTACTTC; CDR3 protein: CSASAPANQETQYF
clone size: -; D gene: -; V gene: TRBV7-2; J gene: TRBJ2-5; CDR3 DNA: TGTGCCAGCAGCTTAGACGTCGGGGAACAAGAGACCCAGTACTTC; CDR3 protein: CASSLDVGEQETQYF
clone size: few; D gene: -; V gene: TRBV4-1; J gene: TRBJ1-1; CDR3 DNA: TGCGCCAGCAGCCAAGGGGGAAGGGACCACTTAACGAACACTGAAGCTTTCTTT; CDR3 protein: CASSQGGRDHLTNTEAFF
clone size: -; D gene: TRBD2; V gene: TRBV2; J gene: TRBJ2-2; CDR3 DNA: TGTGCCAGCAGTCTCGGGACTAGCGGGAGCGCCGGGGAGCTGTTTTTT; CDR3 protein: CASSLGTSGSAGELFF
clone size: many; D gene: -; V gene: TRBV11-3; J gene: TRBJ1-1; CDR3 DNA: TGTGCCAGCAGCTTAGGTTTCCCTGGGGAGACTGAAGCTTTCTTT; CDR3 protein: CASSLGFPGETEAFF
clone size: few; D gene: TRBD1; V gene: TRBV7-9; J gene: TRBJ1-5; CDR3 DNA: TGTGCCAGCAGCTCAGGACAGGGAATGAGGCAGCCCCAGCATTTT; CDR3 protein: CASSSGQGMRQPQHF
clone size: -; D gene: TRBD2; V gene: TRBV7-8; J gene: TRBJ2-1; CDR3 DNA: TGTGCCGGCAGCTTAGATTCTAGCGGGAGGTCCTACAATGAGCAGTTCTTC; CDR3 protein: CAGSLDSSGRSYNEQFF
clone size: many; D gene: -; V gene: TRBV28; J gene: TRBJ1-1; CDR3 DNA: TGTGCCAGCAGTTTTTTAGGGGGGAACACTGAAGCTTTCTTT; CDR3 protein: CASSFLGGNTEAFF
clone size: few; D gene: -; V gene: TRBV5-1; J gene: TRBJ2-2; CDR3 DNA: TGCGCCAGCAGCCAGAACGCCGGGGAGCTGTTTTTT; CDR3 protein: CASSQNAGELFF
clone size: many; D gene: -; V gene: TRBV7-2; J gene: TRBJ2-5; CDR3 DNA: TGTGCCAGCAGTTATTCCCCCTCGGCCCAGTACTTC; CDR3 protein: CASSYSPSAQYF
clone size: many; D gene: TRBD2; V gene: TRBV5-5; J gene: TRBJ2-2; CDR3 DNA: TGTGCCAGCACCCAAGGACTAGCGATTTACACCGGGGAGCTGTTTTTT; CDR3 protein: CASTQGLAIYTGELFF
clone size: -; D gene: TRBD2; V gene: TRBV4-3; J gene: TRBJ2-7; CDR3 DNA: TGCGCCAGCAGCCCTACGGGGGGACCCTACGAGCAGTACTTC; CDR3 protein: CASSPTGGPYEQYF
clone size: few; D gene: -; V gene: TRBV20-1; J gene: TRBJ2-2; CDR3 DNA: TGCAGTGCTAGAGATGCCGCGAACACCGGGGAGCTGTTTTTT; CDR3 protein: CSARDAANTGELFF
clone size: -; D gene: TRBD2; V gene: TRBV19; J gene: TRBJ2-5; CDR3 DNA: TGTGCCAGTAGTCAACGACTAGCGGGTCCGTACCAAGAGACCCAGTACTTC; CDR3 protein: CASSQRLAGPYQETQYF